Following are 11 T cell receptor beta chains from one sample sequenced in a study of beta chain features in type 1 diabetes. Expressed TCRB transcripts got sequenced, as all isolated RNA was reverse transcribed. Assay used: immunoSEQ multiplex PCR; TCRdb lists only in-frame clones, some missing. The sample has around 450,000 clones; over 9.5% are singletons. The source material was naive CD4+ T cells from blood. These receptors were obtained from a woman aged 18 to 35 in good health.

The table lists this clone with a few counts. The chain recombines TRBV23-1 with TRBJ1-1, with TRBD1 matching 9 bases. TRBV23-1 is placed among ORFs of uncertain function. CDR3 length: 14 amino acids. The trim removed 5 bases at V and 3 bases at J, leaving 4 bases unmatched. Here the CDR3 DNA reads TGCGCCAGCAGTATGTACAGGGGGCACACTGAAGCTTTCTTT. It is translated as CASSMYRGHTEAFF.

The gene calls are TRBV5-1 and TRBJ2-1; TRBD2 agrees at 15 bases. The length of the CDR3 is 16 residues. The V gene's germline CDR1 is SGHRS and CDR2 YFSETQ. Trimming at V came to 4 bases and at J to 8 bases, leaving 7 bases not matched to a gene. The CDR3 sequence: CASSAGTSGRIYEQFF. The CDR3, as DNA: TGCGCCAGCAGCGCCGGGACTAGCGGGAGGATCTATGAGCAGTTCTTC.

V is TRBV28 and J is TRBJ2-5, with 11 bases matching TRBD2. After removal of 4 bases from V and 6 bases from J, the junction contained 16 bases not matched to a gene. This CDR3 spans 18 amino acids. CDR1 is MDHEN and CDR2 is SYDVKM in the germline V gene. The CDR3 is CASSSRYPLAGERKTQYF. CDR3 in DNA: TGTGCCAGCAGTTCTCGATACCCACTAGCGGGGGAGAGGAAGACCCAGTACTTC.

This clone was counted only a few times. This chain joins TRBV7-2 and TRBJ2-3; TRBD1 is a possible D gene (5 bases). The germline V gene encodes CDR1 SGHTA and CDR2 FQGNSA. Trimming left V 8 bases short and J 2 bases short, with 5 bases between. The CDR3 consists of 11 residues. The CDR3 loop reads CASGATDTQYF. For the CDR3, the DNA is TGTGCCAGCGGGGCCACAGATACGCAGTATTTT.

This clone has only a few counts. The J gene is TRBJ1-1, the V gene TRBV5-4; a possible D gene is TRBD1 (6 bases). CDR1 and CDR2 (germline): SGHNT, YYREEE (reference sequence). The CDR3 sequence is 13 residues long. V gave up 2 bases and J gave up 7 bases, with 12 bases separating them. CDR3 region: CASSLDRKNEAFF. For the CDR3, the DNA is TGTGCCAGCAGCTTAGACAGGAAAAATGAAGCTTTCTTT.

The table lists this clone with a few counts. The V and J genes are TRBV9 and TRBJ2-3; 9 positions agree with TRBD2. J was trimmed by 0 bases and V by 1 base; bases with no gene match: 3. The germline gives CDR1 SGDLS, CDR2 YYNGEE. The CDR3 covers 16 residues. The DNA for the CDR3 is TGTGCCAGCAGCGTATCAGCGGGAGGTAGCACAGATACGCAGTATTTT. Translated, it gives CASSVSAGGSTDTQYF.

A few counts support this clone. The gene calls are TRBV18 and TRBJ2-5; 7 bases match TRBD1. The length of the CDR3 is 13 residues. The V gene end was trimmed by 4 bases and the J gene end by 2 bases; junction bases not matched to a gene: 1. CDR1 is KGHSH and CDR2 is LQKENI in the germline V gene. The DNA for the CDR3 is TGTGCCAGCTCACAGGGACAGCAAGAGACCCAGTACTTC. Its protein is CASSQGQQETQYF.

This clone has just a few counts. The chain couples TRBV12-5 to TRBJ2-3; 8 bases match TRBD1. V was clipped by 5 bases and J by 1 base; unmatched bases: 5. Germline assignment: CDR1 LGHNT and CDR2 FRNRAP. The CDR3 has 15 amino acids. The CDR3 bases are TGTGCTAGTGGTGCACCGGGACAGGGCACAGATACGCAGTATTTT. It codes for CASGAPGQGTDTQYF.

The chain uses TRBV2 and TRBJ1-3; D is unclear. Between the trimmed V and J ends, which lost 9 bases and 0 bases, there was a span of 6 bases. The CDR3 is 12 amino acids. Germline V gives CDR1 SNHLY, CDR2 FYNNEI. The CDR3 DNA reads as TGTGCCAGTCAGATCTCTGGAAACACCATATATTTT. As protein: CASQISGNTIYF.

With regard to this clone: The sample contains more than one DNA sequence encoding this CDR3. The CDR3 loop is CAWSVGGSTDTQYF. Written as DNA, the CDR3 is TGTGCCTGGAGTGTAGGGGGAAGCACAGATACGCAGTATTTT. The rearrangement joins TRBV30 to TRBJ2-3; tentative D call: TRBD1 (6 bases). This CDR3 comprises 14 residues. The V and J ends lost 0 bases and 0 bases respectively, with 7 bases between them. CDR1 GTSNPN and CDR2 SVGIG come from the germline V gene (reference sequence).

This clone has more than one count but fewer than ten. The V call is TRBV4-1, the J call TRBJ1-5; D not resolved. The CDR3 consists of 13 residues. The V gene's germline CDR1 is MGHRA and CDR2 YSYEKL. V was trimmed by 6 bases and J by 7 bases, leaving 13 bases between them. This CDR3 is CASRRAPGQPQHF. CDR3 bases: TGCGCCAGCAGACGGGCCCCGGGCCAGCCCCAGCATTTT.